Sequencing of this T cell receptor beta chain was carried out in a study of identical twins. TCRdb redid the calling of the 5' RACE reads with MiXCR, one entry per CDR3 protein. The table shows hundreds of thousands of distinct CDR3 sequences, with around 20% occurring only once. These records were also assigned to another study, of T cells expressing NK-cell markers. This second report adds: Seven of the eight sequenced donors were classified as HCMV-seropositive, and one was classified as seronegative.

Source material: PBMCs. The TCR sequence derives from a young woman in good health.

CDR3 sequence reads: CSARGAGHETQYF. The DNA for the CDR3 is TGCAGTGCCCGTGGGGCGGGGCACGAGACCCAGTACTTC. V is TRBV20-1 and J is TRBJ2-5, with D maybe TRBD2 (6 bases). CDR1 and CDR2 from the germline V gene are DFQATT and SNEGSKA (reference sequence). V lost 6 bases, J lost 5 bases, and 16 bases lay in between. The CDR3 length is 13 residues.